The 2 T cell receptor beta chains below all came from one sample that was sequenced in a study of blood T cell repertoires in COVID-19. This table comes from immunoSEQ multiplex PCR, and its TCRdb copy is limited to in-frame clones, with some not included. The data hold 200,000 to 250,000 clones, with about four fifths observed a single time. The material sequenced was PBMCs or T cells enriched from blood (not recorded which). The receptors originated from a woman between 45 and 65 years old who had been exposed to COVID-19.

This clone was counted between two and nine times. The J gene is TRBJ1-2, the V gene TRBV25-1, with D possibly TRBD1 on 5 matching bases. The CDR3 length is 12 residues. The V and J ends lost 7 bases and 7 bases respectively, with 13 bases between them. Per the germline V gene, CDR1 is MGHDK and CDR2 is SYGVNS. CDR3 in amino acids: CASTEGEGGYTF. CDR3 coding DNA: TGTGCCAGCACCGAAGGGGAGGGTGGCTACACCTTC.

This chain links TRBV19 with TRBJ1-1, with a weak D call TRBD1 (5 bases). Germline V gives CDR1 LNHDA, CDR2 SQIVND (reference sequence). V shed 1 base and J shed 0 bases, with 12 bases lying between them. The CDR3 loop spans 16 amino acids. This chain's CDR3 is CASSIVPRGLNTEAFF. CDR3 nucleotides: TGTGCCAGTAGTATAGTACCCCGGGGGTTGAACACTGAAGCTTTCTTT.